The 31 T cell receptor beta chains in this list originate from one sample, sequenced in a study of T cells after yellow fever vaccination. TCRdb fed the 5' RACE reads into MiXCR, producing one record per CDR3 protein. This sample has 300,000 or so distinct CDR3 sequences, with roughly 8.7% found just once. The sequences come from CD4+ T cells sorted from PBMCs, collected 5 days after the yellow fever booster vaccination. The receptors shown here come from a young man who received the YFV17D yellow fever vaccine.

The table lists this clonotype with a few counts. The rearrangement joins TRBV6-1 to TRBJ1-1; maybe TRBD1 (6 bases). V lost 5 bases and J 5 bases, leaving 12 bases between the germline ends. The CDR3 runs 13 residues. Germline CDR1 MNHNS, CDR2 SASEGT. The CDR3 DNA reads TGTGCCAGCAGTCCCACAGGGTGGACTGAAGCTTTCTTT. Its translation is CASSPTGWTEAFF.

This clonotype was observed a handful of times. The genes are TRBV10-3 and TRBJ2-1, with D possibly TRBD1 on 5 matching bases. The germline V and J ends were trimmed by 4 bases and 5 bases, with 18 bases remaining between them. This CDR3 spans 16 amino acids. Germline assignment: CDR1 ENHRY and CDR2 SYGVKD. The CDR3 sequence is CAISARQSLGNNEQFF. CDR3 DNA sequence: TGTGCCATCAGTGCGAGACAGTCACTGGGTAACAATGAGCAGTTCTTC.

There are many counts of this clonotype. This chain joins TRBV6-2 or TRBV6-3 and TRBJ1-1; D unresolved. The CDR3 runs to 13 residues. Germline V gives CDR1 MNHEY, CDR2 SVGEGT. Trimming stripped 5 bases from V and 5 bases from J, with 12 bases between. In DNA form, the CDR3 reads TGTGCCAGCAGTCGCGATGGCTGGACTGAAGCTTTCTTT. It yields the protein CASSRDGWTEAFF.

This clonotype was observed a handful of times. The chain combines TRBV6-5 with TRBJ1-2, with a possible D match to TRBD1 (5 bases). The CDR3 contains 13 residues. V was shortened by 3 bases and J by 8 bases, with 13 bases between the two germline ends. The germline V gene has CDR1 MNHEY and CDR2 SVGAGI. The DNA of the CDR3 is TGTGCCAGCAGTTATCGGGGCCCGGAGGGCTACACCTTC. Translated, it gives CASSYRGPEGYTF.

This chain joins TRBV18 and TRBJ2-1; no reliable D call. Deletions cut 3 bases from V and 6 bases from J, with 9 bases between. CDR3 length: 13 residues. Germline values: CDR1 KGHSH, CDR2 LQKENI. In DNA, the CDR3 is TGTGCCAGCTCACCTGGACGGTTCAATGAGCAGTTCTTC. It codes for CASSPGRFNEQFF.

V usage is TRBV4-2 and J usage is TRBJ1-2, with D perhaps TRBD1 (6 bases). Germline V lookup: CDR1 LGHNA, CDR2 YNFKEQ. V lost 3 bases and J 8 bases, leaving 13 bases between the germline ends. This CDR3 region has 13 residues. CDR3 residues: CASSQVGGGGYTF. The CDR3 nucleotides are TGTGCCAGCAGCCAGGTGGGGGGCGGGGGCTACACCTTC.

This clonotype was detected only a few times. The CDR3 DNA is TGTGCCAGCAGTACCTTTTGGCGGGGGACAGATACGCAGTATTTT. As protein: CASSTFWRGTDTQYF. V and J are TRBV12-3 or TRBV12-4 and TRBJ2-3; 7 positions match TRBD2. This CDR3 contains 15 residues. V dropped 5 bases and J dropped 3; count of bases not matched to a gene: 8.

This clonotype was seen a few times. This chain uses TRBV7-2 with TRBJ2-2; no clear D gene. Germline CDR1 is SGHTA and CDR2 is FQGNSA. There are 15 residues in the CDR3. V lost 5 bases, J lost 3 bases, and 13 bases lay in between. The CDR3 DNA follows: TGTGCCAGCAGCCCGCGTGGGGTCGACACCGGGGAGCTGTTTTTT. Its protein is CASSPRGVDTGELFF.

This clonotype has more than one count but fewer than ten. The chain carries TRBV7-7 and TRBJ2-3, with no clear D. The CDR3 sequence is 14 residues long. Trimming stripped 2 bases from V and 2 bases from J, with 8 bases between. Germline V CDR1 and CDR2: SSHAT, FNYEAQ (reference sequence). The CDR3 loop is CASSLSSFTDTQYF. In DNA form, the CDR3 reads TGTGCCAGCAGCTTATCTAGTTTCACAGATACGCAGTATTTT.

The sample holds a few counts of this clonotype. The gene calls are TRBV27 and TRBJ2-3; TRBD2 matches 7 bases. The V gene end was trimmed by 5 bases and the J gene end by 7 bases; junction bases not matched to a gene: 9. The germline V gene has CDR1 MNHEY and CDR2 SMNVEV (reference sequence). This CDR3 region has 14 residues. The CDR3 DNA reads TGTGCCAGCAGTCACGGACTAGATCGTAATACGCAGTATTTT. This encodes CASSHGLDRNTQYF.

In this sample, this clonotype turned up many times. The chain has TRBV4-1 and TRBJ2-7, with unresolved D. This CDR3 spans 14 amino acids. The V gene lost 6 bases and the J gene lost 3 bases, with 15 bases spanning the gap. Germline-derived CDR1 and CDR2 are MGHRA and YSYEKL. CDR3 bases: TGCGCCAGCAGAGCCGGTGCAGTCGACTACGAGCAGTACGTC. It specifies CASRAGAVDYEQYV.

This clonotype appeared a few times. CDR3 coding DNA: TGTGCCAGCAGGACGGCAGGCGGACCCCTCCACTTT. It encodes CASRTAGGPLHF. V usage is TRBV6-5 and J usage is TRBJ1-6; no firm D call. Germline loops: CDR1 MNHEY, CDR2 SVGAGI. The CDR3 is 12 residues long. The ends were cut back, 6 bases at V and 12 bases at J, with 12 bases in the middle.

J is TRBJ1-5 and V is TRBV7-6; unclear D gene. Germline V gene sequence: CDR1 SGHVS, CDR2 FNYEAQ. There are 15 residues in the CDR3. V dropped 3 bases and J dropped 5 bases, with 14 bases sitting between them. The CDR3 sequence: CASSLNGRADQPQHF. CDR3 in DNA: TGTGCCAGCAGCTTGAACGGGAGGGCAGATCAGCCCCAGCATTTT.

This clonotype was found many times. The chain has TRBV4-2 and TRBJ1-4; D is unclear. This CDR3 has 13 amino acids. The ends were cut back, 0 bases at V and 17 bases at J, with 16 bases in the middle. Germline-derived CDR1 and CDR2 are LGHNA and YNFKEQ. CDR3 coding DNA: TGTGCCAGCAGCCAAGATACGGTATCACTGTTTTTTTTT. The encoded protein is CASSQDTVSLFFF.

The chain links TRBV5-1 to TRBJ2-5, with D perhaps TRBD2 (7 bases). Trimming stripped 1 base from V and 5 bases from J, with 18 bases between. CDR1 SGHRS and CDR2 YFSETQ come from the germline V gene. This CDR3 region has 16 residues. This CDR3 is CASSLSPRGAGETQYF. DNA of the CDR3: TGCGCCAGCAGCTTGTCACCCCGGGGGGCCGGGGAGACCCAGTACTTC.

The sample holds a few counts of this clonotype. This chain links TRBV18 with TRBJ1-1; D ambiguous. V was shortened by 4 bases and J by 0 bases, with 9 bases between the two germline ends. Germline CDR1 and CDR2: KGHSH and LQKENI. This CDR3 region has 14 residues. The CDR3 sequence is CASSHLPLNTEAFF. For the CDR3, the DNA is TGTGCCAGCTCACACCTTCCACTGAACACTGAAGCTTTCTTT.

This rearrangement joins TRBV29-1 to TRBJ2-3; D is uncertain. Germline V lookup: CDR1 SQVTM, CDR2 ANQGSEA. The CDR3 spans 14 residues. The V and J ends lost 7 bases and 1 base respectively, with 15 bases between them. The CDR3 DNA follows: TGCAGCGCCGGCCTGTCTAGGGGCACAGATACGCAGTATTTT. Translating it yields CSAGLSRGTDTQYF.

The chain is built from TRBV6-2 or TRBV6-3 and TRBJ1-1; D is perhaps TRBD1 (5 bases). CDR1 MNHEY and CDR2 SVGEGT come from the germline V gene. The V end lost 7 bases, the J end lost 5 bases, and 14 bases lay between the germline ends. CDR3 length: 13 residues. The CDR3 spells CASTRWGGTEAFF. In DNA, the CDR3 is TGTGCCAGCACCAGGTGGGGGGGGACTGAAGCTTTCTTT.

This clonotype was seen repeatedly, ten times or more. This sequence joins TRBV29-1 and TRBJ1-3; D is possibly TRBD1 (5 bases). The CDR3 covers 13 residues. Germline CDR1 reads SQVTM; CDR2 reads ANQGSEA. The V and J ends lost 6 bases and 0 bases respectively, with 9 bases between them. The CDR3 is CSVGHSSGNTIYF. The CDR3 DNA reads TGCAGCGTAGGACATAGCTCTGGAAACACCATATATTTT.

This clonotype has more than one count but fewer than ten. The V and J genes are TRBV20-1 and TRBJ2-2; no firm D call. CDR1 DFQATT and CDR2 SNEGSKA come from the germline V gene (reference sequence). V lost 4 bases and J lost 1, with 10 bases in between. The CDR3 runs to 14 residues. The CDR3 bases are TGCAGTGCTAACGAACGTCAGAACACCGGGGAGCTGTTTTTT. Translated, it gives CSANERQNTGELFF.

This clonotype was detected a few times. This CDR3 reads CASSQEGGGTQYF. The CDR3 nucleotides are TGTGCCAGCAGCCAAGAAGGGGGAGGGACCCAGTACTTC. The chain combines TRBV14 with TRBJ2-5, with D perhaps matching TRBD1 or TRBD2 (6 bases each). V lost 0 bases and J lost 7, with 9 bases in between. This CDR3 region has 13 residues. Germline lookup yields CDR1 SGHDN and CDR2 FVKESK.

This sequence joins TRBV15 and TRBJ2-3; 10 positions match TRBD1. Germline CDR1 LNHNV, CDR2 YYDKDF (reference sequence). The CDR3 contains 17 residues. V shed 1 base and J 6 bases; nucleotides not matched to a gene: 10. The CDR3 is CATSRGGGTGAVDTQYF. The CDR3 region has the DNA TGTGCCACCAGCAGAGGTGGCGGGACAGGGGCCGTCGATACGCAGTATTTT.

The genes are TRBV5-5 and TRBJ1-2, with TRBD1 identical over 12 bases. CDR1 and CDR2 from the germline V gene are SGHKS and YYEKEE (reference sequence). The CDR3 totals 14 residues. V lost 4 bases, J lost 7 bases, and 5 bases stayed unmatched. The CDR3 DNA reads TGTGCCAGCAGCCTGGGACAGGGGGCAAGTGGCTACACCTTC. Residues: CASSLGQGASGYTF.

The CDR3 loop reads CASSYSDRGPAEAFF. The CDR3 DNA follows: TGTGCCAGCAGTTACTCGGACAGGGGGCCTGCTGAAGCTTTCTTT. The V and J genes are TRBV6-5 and TRBJ1-1; 11 nucleotides match TRBD1. The CDR3 has 15 amino acids. V shed 0 bases and J 6 bases; nucleotides not matched to a gene: 3. Germline CDR1 MNHEY, CDR2 SVGAGI.

This clonotype was counted at least ten times. This sequence joins TRBV19 and TRBJ1-2, with a possible D match to TRBD1 (5 bases). Trimming removed 4 bases from V and 4 bases from J, with 13 bases in between. The CDR3 length is 14 residues. Germline V CDR1 and CDR2: LNHDA, SQIVND (reference sequence). The DNA of the CDR3 is TGTGCCAGTAGTAGGCGAAGACAGCTCTATGGCTACACCTTC. It translates to CASSRRRQLYGYTF.

The sample holds a few counts of this clonotype. The chain links TRBV6-5 to TRBJ1-6; weak D call: TRBD1 (6 bases). CDR3 size: 17 residues. Trimming pared 0 bases from V and 6 bases from J, leaving 15 bases between. Per germline, CDR1 MNHEY and CDR2 SVGAGI. CDR3 residues: CASSYSKSGQINSPLHF. The DNA of the CDR3 is TGTGCCAGCAGTTACTCGAAAAGTGGACAGATTAATTCACCCCTCCACTTT.

About this clonotype itself: The junction differs from germline at one of its ends, possibly a read error. V and J are TRBV2 and TRBJ2-5; 13 nucleotides match TRBD2. CDR1 and CDR2 (germline): SNHLY, FYNNEI. The CDR3 spans 11 residues. For the CDR3, the DNA is TGTGCCAGCATACTAGCGGGGGGGCCTCACTTC. Amino acids: CASILAGGPHF. The entire variable domain, with the rest obtained from reference TRBV2 and TRBJ2-5, is as follows: EPEVTQTPSHQVTQMGQEVILRCVPISNHLYFYWYRQILGQKVEFLVSFYNNEISEKSEIFDDQFSVERPDGSNFTLKIRSTKLEDSAMYFCASILAGGPHFGPGTRLLVL.

This clonotype occurred a few times. The genes are TRBV7-3 and TRBJ2-2; 8 nucleotides align to TRBD1. Germline loops: CDR1 SGHTA, CDR2 FQGTGA. The junction had 8 bases not matched to a gene; V was cut back by 4 bases and J by 7 bases. The CDR3 runs to 15 residues. CDR3 sequence reads: CASSSLQGAGGELFF. The CDR3 DNA reads TGTGCCAGCAGCTCCCTCCAGGGGGCCGGCGGGGAGCTGTTTTTT. Combining the CDR3 with reference TRBV7-3 and TRBJ2-2 gives the whole variable domain GAGVSQTPSNKVTEKGKYVELRCDPISGHTALYWYRQSLGQGPEFLIYFQGTGAADDSGLPNDRFFAVRPEGSVSTLKIQRTERGDSAVYLCASSSLQGAGGELFFGEGSRLTVL.

This chain uses TRBV11-2 with TRBJ2-1; unclear D gene. The germline CDR1 and CDR2 sequences are SGHAT and FQNNGV. V lost 4 bases to trimming and J lost 8 bases, with 9 bases between them. This CDR3 comprises 12 residues. In DNA form, the CDR3 reads TGTGCCAGCAGCTGGTCCGAGGATGAGCAGTTCTTC. This encodes CASSWSEDEQFF. The entire variable domain, with the rest obtained from reference TRBV11-2 and TRBJ2-1, is as follows: EAGVAQSPRYKIIEKRQSVAFWCNPISGHATLYWYQQILGQGPKLLIQFQNNGVVDDSQLPKDRFSAERLKGVDSTLKIQPAKLEDSAVYLCASSWSEDEQFFGPGTRLTVL.

The gene calls are TRBV6-6 and TRBJ1-5; TRBD1 matches 11 bases. The CDR3 extends over 19 amino acids. The V segment lost 0 bases and the J segment 2 bases; nucleotides outside the gene matches: 9. Germline CDR1 reads MNHNY; CDR2 reads SVGAGI (reference sequence). The DNA for the CDR3 is TGTGCCAGCAGTTACTCACCGGACAGGGGGCTACAACGCAATCAGCCCCAGCATTTT. Translation: CASSYSPDRGLQRNQPQHF.

This clonotype was counted between two and nine times. CDR3 protein: CASSQALGQQQETQYF. The CDR3 DNA sequence: TGCGCCAGCAGCCAAGCCTTGGGACAGCAACAAGAGACCCAGTACTTC. V and J are TRBV4-3 and TRBJ2-5; TRBD1 aligns across 7 bases. The CDR3 covers 16 residues. CDR1 LGHNA and CDR2 YSLEER come from the germline V gene. The V and J ends lost 1 base and 2 bases, in that order; junction bases with no gene match: 7.